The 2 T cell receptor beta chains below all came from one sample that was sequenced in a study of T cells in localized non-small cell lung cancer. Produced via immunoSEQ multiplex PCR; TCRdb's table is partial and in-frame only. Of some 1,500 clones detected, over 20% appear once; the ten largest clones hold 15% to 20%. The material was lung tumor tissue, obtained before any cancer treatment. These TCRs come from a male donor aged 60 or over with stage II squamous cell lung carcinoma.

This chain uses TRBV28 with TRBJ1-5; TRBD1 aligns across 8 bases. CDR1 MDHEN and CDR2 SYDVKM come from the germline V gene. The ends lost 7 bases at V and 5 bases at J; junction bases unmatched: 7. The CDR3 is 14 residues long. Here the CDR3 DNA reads TGTGCCAGCATATACGGGACAGGTTATCAGCCCCAGCATTTT. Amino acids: CASIYGTGYQPQHF.

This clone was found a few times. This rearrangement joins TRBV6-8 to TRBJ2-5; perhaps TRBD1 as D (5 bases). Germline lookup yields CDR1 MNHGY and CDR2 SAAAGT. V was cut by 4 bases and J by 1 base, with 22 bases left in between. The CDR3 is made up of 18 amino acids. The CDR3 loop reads CASSSSPFPRQLQETQYF. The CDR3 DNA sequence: TGTGCCAGCAGTTCCTCCCCCTTTCCCCGACAGCTCCAAGAGACCCAGTACTTC.